Listed here is a single T cell receptor (beta chain). This sample was included in a study of blood T cell repertoires in COVID-19. As for the study in general: The samples span acute and convalescent COVID-19 from the United States, Italy and Spain.

TCRdb's copy holds only in-frame clones and misses some; the assay was immunoSEQ multiplex PCR. The sample shows approximately 210,000 clones, around 80% of them seen only once. The clonotype comes from a middle-aged woman with acute or convalescent COVID-19. The sequenced sample consisted of peripheral blood.

The CDR3 sequence: CASSLVAQGAEQFF. The DNA of the CDR3 is TGCGCCAGCAGCTTGGTTGCACAGGGGGCTGAGCAGTTCTTC. The chain couples TRBV5-1 to TRBJ2-1; 9 nucleotides align to TRBD1. This CDR3 is 14 amino acids long. CDR1 SGHRS and CDR2 YFSETQ come from the germline V gene. V was pared by 0 bases and J by 9 bases, with 4 bases of the junction left unmatched.